Below, 23 T cell receptor beta chains from the same sample are listed, as sequenced in a study of blood T cell repertoires in COVID-19. Assay used: immunoSEQ multiplex PCR; TCRdb lists only in-frame clones, some missing. The repertoire holds about 26,000 clones, with roughly 88% as singletons. Sequencing input: peripheral blood. The receptors were gathered from a human donor in a cohort sampled during active COVID-19.

The chain combines TRBV7-2 with TRBJ2-3, with a possible D match to TRBD2 (5 bases). The germline V gene has CDR1 SGHTA and CDR2 FQGNSA. Between the trimmed V and J ends, which lost 5 bases and 2 bases, there was a span of 8 bases. The CDR3 is 13 amino acids. CDR3 protein: CASSTSYTDTQYF. The CDR3 region has the DNA TGTGCCAGCAGCACTAGTTACACAGATACGCAGTATTTT. Based on the CDR3 plus reference TRBV7-2 and TRBJ2-3, the full variable domain is GAGVSQSPSNKVTEKGKDVELRCDPISGHTALYWYRQSLGQGLEFLIYFQGNSAPDKSGLPSDRFSAERTGGSVSTLTIQRTQQEDSAVYLCASSTSYTDTQYFGPGTRLTVL.

As DNA, the CDR3 is TGTGCCAGCTCACCAGTGAGGACTCCTCAGAACACTGAAGCTTTCTTT. Translating it yields CASSPVRTPQNTEAFF. V is TRBV18 and J is TRBJ1-1; D is undetermined. Trimming took 2 bases from V and 1 from J, leaving 14 bases between them. The germline V gene has CDR1 KGHSH and CDR2 LQKENI. The CDR3 has 16 residues.

The chain couples TRBV4-1 to TRBJ2-5; 7 bases are a match to TRBD2. Germline V lookup: CDR1 MGHRA, CDR2 YSYEKL. CDR3 length: 14 residues. V lost 4 bases and J lost 2; bases outside the gene matches: 4. CDR3 in DNA: TGCGCCAGCAGCCTTAGCGGGCAACAAGAGACCCAGTACTTC. Translating gives CASSLSGQQETQYF.

This clone appeared once. The V call is TRBV10-3, the J call TRBJ2-2; TRBD2 might be the D (5 bases). V shed 0 bases and J shed 6 bases, with 8 bases lying between them. Per germline, CDR1 ENHRY and CDR2 SYGVKD. This CDR3 is 14 amino acids long. In DNA, the CDR3 is TGTGCCATCAGTGAGTCGACCGGGGCCGGGGAGCTGTTTTTT. As protein: CAISESTGAGELFF.

The J gene is TRBJ2-3, the V gene TRBV2; the D gene is possibly TRBD1 (7 bases). CDR1 and CDR2 from the germline V gene are SNHLY and FYNNEI. V lost 4 bases, J lost 4 bases, and 12 bases lay in between. CDR3 length equals 14 residues. As DNA, the CDR3 is TGTGCCAGCAGTGCTGGAGGGGGCGCAGATACGCAGTATTTT. Its translation is CASSAGGGADTQYF.

J is TRBJ2-3 and V is TRBV15, with unresolved D. This CDR3 is built from 15 residues. Germline-derived CDR1 and CDR2 are LNHNV and YYDKDF (reference sequence). Trimming shortened V by 0 bases and J by 6 bases, and 13 bases separated the two germline ends. The CDR3 is CATSRDITSEDTQYF. The CDR3 bases are TGTGCCACCAGCAGAGACATTACGTCGGAGGATACGCAGTATTTT. Variable domain in full (rest from reference TRBV15 and TRBJ2-3): DAMVIQNPRYQVTQFGKPVTLSCSQTLNHNVMYWYQQKSSQAPKLLFHYYDKDFNNEADTPDNFQSRRPNTSFCFLDIRSPGLGDTAMYLCATSRDITSEDTQYFGPGTRLTVL.

V is TRBV19 and J is TRBJ2-7; 7 positions match TRBD1. V dropped 4 bases and J dropped 3; count of bases not matched to a gene: 3. The CDR3 extends over 13 amino acids. Germline CDR1 LNHDA, CDR2 SQIVND (reference sequence). CDR3 protein: CASSRGTDYEQYF. CDR3 coding DNA: TGTGCCAGTAGTAGGGGGACAGACTACGAGCAGTACTTC.

V is TRBV19 and J is TRBJ2-3, with 8 nucleotides matching TRBD2. J lost 4 bases, V lost 1 base, and 7 bases had no gene match. The length of the CDR3 is 16 residues. Germline CDR1 LNHDA, CDR2 SQIVND (reference sequence). CDR3: CASSIVSGSFADTQYF. The CDR3 nucleotides read TGTGCCAGTAGTATAGTCAGCGGGAGCTTCGCAGATACGCAGTATTTT. The variable domain in full, with the rest retrieved from reference TRBV19 and TRBJ2-3, is DGGITQSPKYLFRKEGQNVTLSCEQNLNHDAMYWYRQDPGQGLRLIYYSQIVNDFQKGDIAEGYSVSREKKESFPLTVTSAQKNPTAFYLCASSIVSGSFADTQYFGPGTRLTVL.

This chain connects TRBV19 to TRBJ1-4; 9 nucleotides line up with TRBD1. CDR3 length equals 16 residues. J gave up 8 bases and V 4 bases, and 11 bases lay outside the gene matches. CDR1 is LNHDA and CDR2 is SQIVND in the germline V gene (reference sequence). The CDR3 coding sequence is TGTGCCAGTAGTACTTCGCCGGGACAGGGAGGAGAAAAACTGTTTTTT. It specifies CASSTSPGQGGEKLFF.

This clone was seen a single time. The chain couples TRBV6-5 to TRBJ2-7, with TRBD1 matching over 7 bases. This CDR3 region has 15 residues. V dropped 6 bases and J dropped 2; count of bases not matched to a gene: 10. The germline V gene has CDR1 MNHEY and CDR2 SVGAGI. The CDR3 DNA sequence: TGTGCCAGCAGCACACCGGGACAGCCGACCTACGAGCAGTACTTC. As protein: CASSTPGQPTYEQYF.

This chain links TRBV2 with TRBJ2-5, with a tentative D call TRBD1 (5 bases). Trimming removed 8 bases at V and 5 bases at J, with 9 bases between. Germline lookup yields CDR1 SNHLY and CDR2 FYNNEI. This CDR3 spans 11 amino acids. The CDR3: CASGRAETQYF. The CDR3 region has the DNA TGTGCCAGCGGCAGGGCTGAGACCCAGTACTTC. The variable domain in full, completed from reference TRBV2 and TRBJ2-5, reads EPEVTQTPSHQVTQMGQEVILRCVPISNHLYFYWYRQILGQKVEFLVSFYNNEISEKSEIFDDQFSVERPDGSNFTLKIRSTKLEDSAMYFCASGRAETQYFGPGTRLLVL.

V and J are TRBV25-1 and TRBJ2-2; TRBD1 agrees at 9 bases. The CDR3 has 16 residues. Germline-derived CDR1 and CDR2 are MGHDK and SYGVNS. V shed 4 bases, J shed 8 bases, and the junction held 11 bases outside the gene matches. In nucleotides, the CDR3 is TGTGCCAGCAGTGGTCGGCACAGGGGGCAAGGAGGGGAGCTGTTTTTT. The encoded protein is CASSGRHRGQGGELFF.

This sequence joins TRBV5-1 and TRBJ1-4, with D possibly being TRBD1 (5 bases). The V gene's germline CDR1 is SGHRS and CDR2 YFSETQ. Trimming stripped 4 bases from V and 5 bases from J, with 12 bases between. The CDR3 loop spans 14 amino acids. In DNA, the CDR3 is TGCGCCAGCAGCGATTTGTGGGGCAATGAAAAACTGTTTTTT. Amino acid sequence: CASSDLWGNEKLFF.

J is TRBJ1-5 and V is TRBV12-3 or TRBV12-4; D is ambiguous. The CDR3 has 12 amino acids. V shed 5 bases and J shed 5 bases, with 7 bases lying between them. The CDR3 loop reads CASSAGDQPQHF. The CDR3 DNA follows: TGTGCCAGCAGTGCGGGCGATCAGCCCCAGCATTTT.

The CDR3 DNA sequence: TGTGCCAGCAGTTACCCTAGGAAGGATACGCAGTATTTT. This encodes CASSYPRKDTQYF. The chain links TRBV6-6 to TRBJ2-3; D is ambiguous. The CDR3 extends over 13 amino acids. V was shortened by 2 bases and J by 6 bases, with 9 bases between the two germline ends. The germline gives CDR1 MNHNY, CDR2 SVGAGI (reference sequence).

This clone came up once. V and J are TRBV5-6 and TRBJ1-2; D is uncertain. Trimming took off 0 bases at V and 3 bases at J, with 9 bases between the two ends. The CDR3 loop spans 14 amino acids. The germline CDR1 and CDR2 sequences are SGHDT and YYEEEE. The CDR3 protein is CASSLAMQDYGYTF. Here the CDR3 DNA reads TGTGCCAGCAGCTTGGCAATGCAGGACTATGGCTACACCTTC.

The chain uses TRBV5-1 and TRBJ1-1, with D possibly TRBD1 on 6 matching bases. V was clipped by 2 bases and J by 2 bases, with 13 bases between them. Germline CDR1 and CDR2: SGHRS and YFSETQ. The CDR3 extends over 15 amino acids. For the CDR3, the DNA is TGCGCCAGCAGCTTTTCCAGGACAGCCAACACTGAAGCTTTCTTT. Encoded protein: CASSFSRTANTEAFF.

The chain links TRBV9 to TRBJ2-2, with 8 bases identical to TRBD1. Germline trimming cut 5 bases from V and 3 bases from J; bases unmatched to any gene: 3. The CDR3 is 14 amino acids. The V gene's germline CDR1 is SGDLS and CDR2 YYNGEE. The CDR3 reads CASREQGDTGELFF. The CDR3 DNA reads as TGTGCCAGCAGGGAACAGGGGGACACCGGGGAGCTGTTTTTT.

This chain joins TRBV18 and TRBJ1-4, with 7 bases identical to TRBD1. Germline V gene sequence: CDR1 KGHSH, CDR2 LQKENI. This CDR3 has 15 residues. V lost 3 bases, J lost 8 bases, and 9 bases stayed unmatched. CDR3 region: CASSPDRAPLEKLFF. CDR3 bases: TGTGCCAGCTCACCCGACAGGGCCCCTTTGGAAAAACTGTTTTTT.

CDR3 in amino acids: CASSIGLAGDTDTQYF. The CDR3 DNA reads TGTGCCAGTAGTATAGGTCTAGCGGGTGACACAGATACGCAGTATTTT. The chain employs TRBV19 and TRBJ2-3; 8 bases are shared with TRBD2. The CDR3 spans 16 residues. Germline V gives CDR1 LNHDA, CDR2 SQIVND (reference sequence). V lost 1 base and J lost 2; bases outside the gene matches: 5.

The rearrangement uses TRBV19 and TRBJ2-1; the match to TRBD2 covers 12 bases. V was pared by 6 bases and J by 6 bases, with 3 bases of the junction left unmatched. The CDR3 length is 14 residues. CDR1 and CDR2 (germline): LNHDA, SQIVND (reference sequence). This CDR3 is CASRLAGGLNEQFF. The CDR3 DNA reads as TGTGCCAGTAGACTAGCGGGGGGCCTCAATGAGCAGTTCTTC.

The chain is built from TRBV19 and TRBJ2-3, with 10 nucleotides matching TRBD1. CDR1 is LNHDA and CDR2 is SQIVND in the germline V gene (reference sequence). Trimming cost V 9 bases and J 4 bases; bases outside gene matches: 1. There are 12 residues in the CDR3. CDR3 nucleotide sequence: TGTGCCAGCGGACAGGGGGCAGATACGCAGTATTTT. Protein: CASGQGADTQYF. The full variable domain, completed using reference TRBV19 and TRBJ2-3, is DGGITQSPKYLFRKEGQNVTLSCEQNLNHDAMYWYRQDPGQGLRLIYYSQIVNDFQKGDIAEGYSVSREKKESFPLTVTSAQKNPTAFYLCASGQGADTQYFGPGTRLTVL.

The chain carries TRBV19 and TRBJ1-2; tentative D call: TRBD1 (5 bases). The CDR3 loop spans 16 amino acids. Per the germline V gene, CDR1 is LNHDA and CDR2 is SQIVND (reference sequence). Trimming took 6 bases from V and 8 from J, leaving 25 bases between them. CDR3 sequence (DNA): TGTGCCAGTAGAACCGGGACGGCACCGTGGGGAGGCGGCTACACCTTC. Residues: CASRTGTAPWGGGYTF.